Here is one T cell receptor beta chain with its context. Its antigen is as yet unknown. This CDR3 has 16 residues. Between the trimmed V and J ends, which lost 6 bases and 0 bases, there was a span of 17 bases. Germline CDR1 MDHEN, CDR2 SYDVKM. The study reverse transcribed the entire isolated RNA, so it sequenced expressed TCRB transcripts. Generated by immunoSEQ multiplex PCR, the TCRdb table keeps only in-frame clones and is missing some. The table records 630,000 or so clones, 11% to 15% of them present only once. This sample was taken from a study of beta chain features in type 1 diabetes. Findings and limits, study-wide: TCRB CDR3 length was moderately but significantly reduced in all four CD4+ subsets of Type 1 diabetes patients.

The V and J genes are TRBV28 and TRBJ1-1; D is undetermined. Material: naive CD4+ T cells from blood. This sequence was found in a man in his late teens or twenties with type 1 diabetes. CDR3 sequence (DNA): TGTGCCAGCAGCCCACTTCTCCGGCCGGTGAACACTGAAGCTTTCTTT. This codes for CASSPLLRPVNTEAFF.